This TCR beta chain is drawn from a study of T-cell memory formation after mild COVID-19. With V trimmed by 1 base and J by 0 bases, 4 bases remained unmatched. CDR1 SGHNT and CDR2 YENEEA come from the germline V gene. CDR3 length: 16 residues. TCRdb ran MiXCR on the 5' RACE reads and lists one entry per CDR3 protein. Of roughly 480,000 distinct CDR3 sequences detected, 25% appear once; the ten largest clones hold 12%. Sequences were obtained from PBMCs or a T cell subset sorted from them (not recorded which). This chain links TRBV11-3 with TRBJ2-3; 7 bases align to TRBD2. The clonotype was recovered from an adult woman who had mild COVID-19 (a few samples of this study predate the infection). Cell type and time point are not known. CDR3 residues: CASSLGRRESTDTQYF. DNA of the CDR3: TGTGCCAGCAGCTTAGGACGGCGGGAGAGCACAGATACGCAGTATTTT.